This record looks at one TCR beta chain sequence and its context. This sample is drawn from a study of blood T cell repertoires in COVID-19. Across the whole study: Sites across the United States, Italy and Spain contributed samples from acute and convalescent COVID-19.

Per the study methods: Estimation of nucleated cell counts relied on the amplification of reference gene primers. Data came from immunoSEQ multiplex PCR; TCRdb stores just in-frame clones and leaves some out. The V and J calls and the clone size are those of that table, but D and trimming were determined from the DNA. Of under 250,000 clones listed, 80% are singletons. Germline V lookup: CDR1 LNHDA, CDR2 SQIVND (reference sequence). The CDR3 is 15 residues long. Trimming cost V 7 bases and J 5 bases, with 20 bases left between them. The TCR was taken from an older woman with acute or convalescent COVID-19. The sample taken for sequencing was peripheral blood. The chain links TRBV19 to TRBJ1-1; D unclear. The CDR3 spells CASNPWREGRTEAFF. Written as DNA, the CDR3 is TGTGCCAGTAACCCATGGCGGGAGGGTAGGACTGAAGCTTTCTTT.